This T cell receptor (beta chain) was profiled in a study of T cell responses to AZD1222 COVID-19 vaccine. Whole-study findings and limits: There were vaccine-associated CD4 TCRs across spike, dominant at 160-218 and 743-854. Possibly, clonal diversity was underestimated; donors were largely white British and included more females. The number of AZD1222 recipients seropositive at baseline was only 6 or 7. As reported, nearly half of all spike-specific TCRs target variant regions that are unmutated.

Some clones are missing from TCRdb's copy, which holds only in-frame ones; the method was immunoSEQ multiplex PCR. The sample contains approximately 110,000 clones, 82% of which appear only once. The CDR3 spans 13 residues. CDR1 is SGHTA and CDR2 is FQGNSA in the germline V gene. Trimming pared 4 bases from V and 8 bases from J, leaving 14 bases between. A remark on this clone: The antigen is not known.

J is TRBJ1-2 and V is TRBV7-2, with D hard to call. Sequenced material: peripheral blood, taken on day 0 of AZD1222 vaccination. This receptor was identified in an adult in good health. In nucleotides, the CDR3 is TGTGCCAGCAGCTCTTCCCAGAGGTTAGGCTACACCTTC. Residues: CASSSSQRLGYTF. Complete variable domain (other parts from reference TRBV7-2 and TRBJ1-2): GAGVSQSPSNKVTEKGKDVELRCDPISGHTALYWYRQSLGQGLEFLIYFQGNSAPDKSGLPSDRFSAERTGGSVSTLTIQRTQQEDSAVYLCASSSSQRLGYTFGSGTRLTVV.